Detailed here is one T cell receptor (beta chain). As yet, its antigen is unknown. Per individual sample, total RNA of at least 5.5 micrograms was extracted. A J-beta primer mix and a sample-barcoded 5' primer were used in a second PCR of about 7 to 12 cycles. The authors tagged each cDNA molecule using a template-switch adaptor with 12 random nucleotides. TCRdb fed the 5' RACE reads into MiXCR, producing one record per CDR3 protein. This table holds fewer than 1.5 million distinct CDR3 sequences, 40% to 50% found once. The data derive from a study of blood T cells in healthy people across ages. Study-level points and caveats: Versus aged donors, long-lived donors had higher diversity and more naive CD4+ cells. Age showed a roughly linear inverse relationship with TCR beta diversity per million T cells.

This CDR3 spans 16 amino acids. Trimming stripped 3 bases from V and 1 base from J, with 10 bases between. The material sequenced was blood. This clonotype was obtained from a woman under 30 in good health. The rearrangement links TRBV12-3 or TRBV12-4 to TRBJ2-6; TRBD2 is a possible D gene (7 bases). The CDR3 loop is CASSFGGPSGANVLTF. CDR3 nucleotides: TGTGCCAGCAGTTTCGGGGGGCCTTCTGGGGCCAACGTCCTGACTTTC.